A single sample gave rise to the 10 T cell receptor beta chains below, sequenced in a study of PD-1 blockade in classical Hodgkin lymphoma. Every one of the patients relapsed after autologous stem cell transplantation (brentuximab vedotin exposure was variable). By magnetic negative selection, CD4+ T cells were purified from thawed PBMCs. Here immunoSEQ multiplex PCR was the method, and the copy in TCRdb shows in-frame clones only, minus some. The sample holds about 29,000 clones, 85% to 90% seen once. The material was CD4+ T cells from blood, obtained at baseline. The receptors stem from a human donor with classical Hodgkin lymphoma.

The V gene is TRBV7-6, the J gene TRBJ1-6; 8 nucleotides match TRBD1. The V gene end was trimmed by 5 bases and the J gene end by 7 bases; junction bases not matched to a gene: 7. This CDR3 is 15 amino acids long. Per the germline V gene, CDR1 is SGHVS and CDR2 is FNYEAQ. The CDR3 spells CASSPRQGINSPLHF. The CDR3 DNA sequence: TGTGCCAGCAGCCCCCGACAGGGGATCAATTCACCCCTCCACTTT.

The sample holds a few counts of this clone. V usage is TRBV4-1 and J usage is TRBJ1-5; the D is unclear. The CDR3 covers 15 residues. Germline lookup yields CDR1 MGHRA and CDR2 YSYEKL. V was trimmed by 4 bases and J by 0 bases, leaving 10 bases between them. The CDR3, as DNA: TGCGCCAGCAGCCCGACACCTAATAGCAATCAGCCCCAGCATTTT. Encoded protein: CASSPTPNSNQPQHF.

This sequence joins TRBV28 and TRBJ1-6, with 7 bases aligning to TRBD1. Germline loops: CDR1 MDHEN, CDR2 SYDVKM. CDR3 length equals 14 residues. With 7 bases clipped from V and 4 bases from J, the junction kept 4 bases outside the gene matches. The CDR3 reads CASITGDYNSPLHF. CDR3 DNA sequence: TGTGCCAGCATAACAGGGGATTATAATTCACCCCTCCACTTT. The full variable domain, completed using reference TRBV28 and TRBJ1-6, is DVKVTQSSRYLVKRTGEKVFLECVQDMDHENMFWYRQDPGLGLRLIYFSYDVKMKEKGDIPEGYSVSREKKERFSLILESASTNQTSMYLCASITGDYNSPLHFGNGTRLTVT.

The chain combines TRBV20-1 with TRBJ1-1; possibly TRBD1 for D (5 bases). The CDR3 is made up of 11 amino acids. The V and J ends lost 6 bases and 1 base respectively, with 6 bases between them. Germline V CDR1 and CDR2: DFQATT, SNEGSKA (reference sequence). The CDR3, as DNA: TGCAGTGCCCAGGGGAACACTGAAGCTTTCTTT. Its protein product is CSAQGNTEAFF.

The V call is TRBV7-2, the J call TRBJ2-7; 8 bases match TRBD2. J lost 3 bases, V lost 4 bases, and 20 bases had no gene match. This CDR3 is built from 19 residues. Germline V gene lookup returns CDR1 SGHTA and CDR2 FQGNSA. The CDR3 DNA sequence: TGTGCCAGCAGCTCCCGGGGGGGGGCCGTCCGGGACTCTGGCTACGAGCAGTACTTC. It yields the protein CASSSRGGAVRDSGYEQYF.

This chain uses TRBV5-5 with TRBJ2-7; perhaps TRBD1 as D (5 bases). With 0 bases removed from V and 6 bases from J, the gap between germline ends came to 13 bases. Germline assignment: CDR1 SGHKS and CDR2 YYEKEE (reference sequence). The CDR3 is 14 amino acids. CDR3 region: CASSLEGLGFEQYF. CDR3 nucleotide sequence: TGTGCCAGCAGCTTGGAGGGGTTAGGGTTCGAGCAGTACTTC.

This clone has just a few counts. V gene TRBV30 combines with J gene TRBJ1-1, with TRBD1 matching over 8 bases. With 4 bases clipped from V and 10 bases from J, the junction kept 11 bases outside the gene matches. The length of the CDR3 is 13 residues. Per the germline V gene, CDR1 is GTSNPN and CDR2 is SVGIG (reference sequence). CDR3 sequence (DNA): TGTGCCTGGACCGGCCTTTGGACAGGGCTAGCTTTCTTT. Translated, it gives CAWTGLWTGLAFF.

This CDR3 is CAVSIGDSNQPQHF. Written as DNA, the CDR3 is TGTGCCGTGTCGATCGGTGACAGCAATCAGCCCCAGCATTTT. The chain joins TRBV7-2 to TRBJ1-5; D call uncertain. Germline V gene data show CDR1 as SGHTA and CDR2 as FQGNSA. V was cut by 11 bases and J by 1 base, with 15 bases left in between. There are 14 residues in the CDR3. The variable domain in full, with the rest retrieved from reference TRBV7-2 and TRBJ1-5, is GAGVSQSPSNKVTEKGKDVELRCDPISGHTALYWYRQSLGQGLEFLIYFQGNSAPDKSGLPSDRFSAERTGGSVSTLTIQRTQQEDSAVYLCAVSIGDSNQPQHFGDGTRLSIL.

This rearrangement joins TRBV11-2 to TRBJ1-1; TRBD1 aligns across 8 bases. This CDR3 region has 15 residues. Germline V gives CDR1 SGHAT, CDR2 FQNNGV. V was clipped by 2 bases and J by 1 base; unmatched bases: 3. In DNA form, the CDR3 reads TGTGCCAGCAGCTTAACAGGGGGACCGAACACTGAAGCTTTCTTT. Translating it yields CASSLTGGPNTEAFF. The entire variable domain, with the rest obtained from reference TRBV11-2 and TRBJ1-1, is as follows: EAGVAQSPRYKIIEKRQSVAFWCNPISGHATLYWYQQILGQGPKLLIQFQNNGVVDDSQLPKDRFSAERLKGVDSTLKIQPAKLEDSAVYLCASSLTGGPNTEAFFGQGTRLTVV.

The V gene is TRBV28, the J gene TRBJ1-2; TRBD1 is a possible D gene (5 bases). CDR1 and CDR2 (germline): MDHEN, SYDVKM. Trimming removed 3 bases at V and 8 bases at J, with 16 bases between. CDR3 length equals 14 residues. The CDR3 region is CASSLYGADGGYTF. CDR3 coding DNA: TGTGCCAGCAGTTTGTACGGGGCAGACGGCGGCTACACCTTC.